This T cell receptor beta chain was captured by sequencing in a study of blood T cell repertoires in COVID-19. Study-wide background: The origin of the acute and convalescent COVID-19 samples was the United States, Italy and Spain. Sources were T cells, B-cell-depleted T cells, or PBMCs; the material itself was cDNA or gDNA.

Methods used by the authors: Reference gene primer amplification gave estimated nucleated cell counts. The data were produced by immunoSEQ multiplex PCR, yet TCRdb's version contains in-frame clones alone and is incomplete. For V, J and clone size, that table is used; D and trimming come from the DNA. Here the sample spans a few hundred thousand clones, 90% being singletons. Germline V gene lookup returns CDR1 MNHNY and CDR2 SVGAGI (reference sequence). The CDR3 has 15 amino acids. Trimming took off 8 bases at V and 0 bases at J, with 14 bases between the two ends. While infection was still active, Seattle patients were enrolled and then followed longitudinally.

This TCR came from a woman aged 35 to 49 with COVID-19, enrolled during active disease. The material sequenced was peripheral blood. The chain links TRBV6-6 to TRBJ1-5; the D gene is possibly TRBD1 (5 bases). CDR3 residues: CASRPGRGSNQPQHF. CDR3 nucleotide sequence: TGTGCCAGCCGGCCAGGGAGGGGTAGCAATCAGCCCCAGCATTTT.